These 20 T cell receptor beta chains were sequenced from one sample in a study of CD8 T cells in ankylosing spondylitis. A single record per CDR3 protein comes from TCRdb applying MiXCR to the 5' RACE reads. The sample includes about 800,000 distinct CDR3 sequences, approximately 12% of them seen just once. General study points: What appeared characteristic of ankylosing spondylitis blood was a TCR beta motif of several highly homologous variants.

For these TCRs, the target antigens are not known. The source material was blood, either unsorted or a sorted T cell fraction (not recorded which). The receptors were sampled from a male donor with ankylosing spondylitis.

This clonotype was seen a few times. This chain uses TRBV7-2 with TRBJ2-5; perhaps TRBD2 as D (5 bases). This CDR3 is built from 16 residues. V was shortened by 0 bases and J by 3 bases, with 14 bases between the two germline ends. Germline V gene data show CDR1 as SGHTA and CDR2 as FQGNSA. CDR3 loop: CASSLALLRGKETQYF. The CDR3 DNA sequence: TGTGCCAGCAGCTTAGCGTTGCTAAGAGGGAAAGAGACCCAGTACTTC.

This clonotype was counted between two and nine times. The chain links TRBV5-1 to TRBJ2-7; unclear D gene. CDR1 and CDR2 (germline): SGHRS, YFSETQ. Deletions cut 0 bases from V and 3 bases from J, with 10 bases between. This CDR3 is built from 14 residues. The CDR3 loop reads CASSLAPADYEQYF. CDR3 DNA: TGCGCCAGCAGCTTGGCGCCGGCCGACTACGAGCAGTACTTC.

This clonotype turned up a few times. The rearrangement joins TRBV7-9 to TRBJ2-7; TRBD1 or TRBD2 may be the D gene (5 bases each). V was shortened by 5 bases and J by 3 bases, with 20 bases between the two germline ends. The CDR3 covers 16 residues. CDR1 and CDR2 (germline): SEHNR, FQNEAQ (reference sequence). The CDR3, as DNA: TGTGCCAGCAGCCTCCCGGGACCCCTGAAGAGCTACGAGCAGTACTTC. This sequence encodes CASSLPGPLKSYEQYF.

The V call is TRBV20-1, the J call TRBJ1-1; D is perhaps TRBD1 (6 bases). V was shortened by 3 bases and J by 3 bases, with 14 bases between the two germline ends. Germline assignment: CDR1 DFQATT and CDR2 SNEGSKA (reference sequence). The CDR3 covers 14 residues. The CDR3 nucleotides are TGCAGTGCTAGGTCTTGGGGGGCGTACACTGAAGCTTTCTTT. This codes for CSARSWGAYTEAFF.

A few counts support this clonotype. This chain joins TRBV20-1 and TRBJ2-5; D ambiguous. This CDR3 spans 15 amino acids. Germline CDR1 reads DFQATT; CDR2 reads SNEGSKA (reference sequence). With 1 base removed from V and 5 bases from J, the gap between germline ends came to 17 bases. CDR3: CSARAPLLEKETQYF. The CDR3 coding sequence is TGCAGTGCTAGAGCTCCCTTGCTAGAAAAGGAGACCCAGTACTTC.

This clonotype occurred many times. CDR3 DNA sequence: TGTGCCATCAGTCCGGGCCGCCAAGAGACCCAGTACTTC. Translation: CAISPGRQETQYF. The rearrangement uses TRBV10-3 and TRBJ2-5; no clear D. The germline gives CDR1 ENHRY, CDR2 SYGVKD. The V gene lost 5 bases and the J gene lost 1 base, with 8 bases spanning the gap. The CDR3 contains 13 residues.

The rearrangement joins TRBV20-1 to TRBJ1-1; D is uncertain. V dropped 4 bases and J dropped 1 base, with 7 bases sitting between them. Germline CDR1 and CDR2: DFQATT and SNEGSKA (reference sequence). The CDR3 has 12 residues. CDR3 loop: CSANQPNTEAFF. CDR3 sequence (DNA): TGCAGTGCTAACCAGCCGAACACTGAAGCTTTCTTT.

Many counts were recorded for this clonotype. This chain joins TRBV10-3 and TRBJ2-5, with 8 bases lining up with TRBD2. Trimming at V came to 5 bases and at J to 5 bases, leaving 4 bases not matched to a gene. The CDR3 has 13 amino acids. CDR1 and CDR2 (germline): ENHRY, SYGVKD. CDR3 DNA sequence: TGTGCCATCAGTCTCTTAGCGGGGGAGACCCAGTACTTC. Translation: CAISLLAGETQYF.

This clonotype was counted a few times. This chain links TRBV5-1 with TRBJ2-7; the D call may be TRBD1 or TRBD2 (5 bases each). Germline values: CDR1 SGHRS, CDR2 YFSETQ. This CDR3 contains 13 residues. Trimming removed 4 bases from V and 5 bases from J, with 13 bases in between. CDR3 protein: CASSPRDENEQYF. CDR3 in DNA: TGCGCCAGCAGCCCCCGGGACGAGAACGAGCAGTACTTC.

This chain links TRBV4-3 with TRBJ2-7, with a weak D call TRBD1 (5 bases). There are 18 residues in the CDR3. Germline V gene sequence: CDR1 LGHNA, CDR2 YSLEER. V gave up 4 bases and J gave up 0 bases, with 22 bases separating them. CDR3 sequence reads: CASSRHPEDSASSYEQYF. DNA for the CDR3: TGCGCCAGCAGCCGCCACCCTGAAGACAGCGCCAGCTCCTACGAGCAGTACTTC.

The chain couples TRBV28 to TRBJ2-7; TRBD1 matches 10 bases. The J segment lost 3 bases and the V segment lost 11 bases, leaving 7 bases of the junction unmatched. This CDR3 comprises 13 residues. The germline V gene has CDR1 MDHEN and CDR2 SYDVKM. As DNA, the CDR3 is TGTGCCGAGAGCCGGGACAGGGGCTACGAGCAGTACTTC. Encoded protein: CAESRDRGYEQYF.

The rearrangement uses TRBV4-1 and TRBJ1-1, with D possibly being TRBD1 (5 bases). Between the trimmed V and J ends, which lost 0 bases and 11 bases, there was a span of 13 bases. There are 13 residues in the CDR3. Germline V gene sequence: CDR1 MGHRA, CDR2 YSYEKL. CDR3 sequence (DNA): TGCGCCAGCAGCCAAGAAGTGGGGGGACGGGCTTTCTTT. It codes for CASSQEVGGRAFF.

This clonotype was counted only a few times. The CDR3 here is CASSLGVTGVTEAFF. Here the CDR3 DNA reads TGCGCCAGCAGCTTGGGGGTGACAGGGGTGACTGAAGCTTTCTTT. The chain carries TRBV5-1 and TRBJ1-1, with TRBD1 matching 8 bases. Germline-derived CDR1 and CDR2 are SGHRS and YFSETQ. The V segment lost 0 bases and the J segment 5 bases; nucleotides outside the gene matches: 6. The CDR3 length is 15 residues.

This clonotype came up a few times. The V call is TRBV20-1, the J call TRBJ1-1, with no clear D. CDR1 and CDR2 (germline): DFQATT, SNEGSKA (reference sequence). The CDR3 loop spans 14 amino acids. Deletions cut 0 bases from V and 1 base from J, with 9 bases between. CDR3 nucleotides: TGCAGTGCTAGAGACGCGTTAGGGAACACTGAAGCTTTCTTT. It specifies CSARDALGNTEAFF.

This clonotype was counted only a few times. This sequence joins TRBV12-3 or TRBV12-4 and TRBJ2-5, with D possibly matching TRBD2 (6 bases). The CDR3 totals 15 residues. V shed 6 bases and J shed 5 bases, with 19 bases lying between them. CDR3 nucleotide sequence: TGTGCCAGCAGACTAGCCCTCGCGGGCTGGGAGACCCAGTACTTC. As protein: CASRLALAGWETQYF.

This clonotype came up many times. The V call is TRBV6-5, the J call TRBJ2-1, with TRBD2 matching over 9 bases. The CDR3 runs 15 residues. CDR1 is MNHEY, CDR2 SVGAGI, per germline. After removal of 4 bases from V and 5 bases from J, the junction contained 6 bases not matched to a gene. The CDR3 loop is CASSSTSGYDNEQFF. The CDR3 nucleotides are TGTGCCAGCAGTTCGACTAGCGGCTATGACAATGAGCAGTTCTTC.

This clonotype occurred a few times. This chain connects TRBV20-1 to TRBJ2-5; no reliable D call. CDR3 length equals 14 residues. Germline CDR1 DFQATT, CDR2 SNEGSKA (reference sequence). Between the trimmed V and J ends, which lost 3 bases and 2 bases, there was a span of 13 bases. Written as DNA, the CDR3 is TGCAGTGCTAGTAGAGAACCATTACAAGAGACCCAGTACTTC. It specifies CSASREPLQETQYF.

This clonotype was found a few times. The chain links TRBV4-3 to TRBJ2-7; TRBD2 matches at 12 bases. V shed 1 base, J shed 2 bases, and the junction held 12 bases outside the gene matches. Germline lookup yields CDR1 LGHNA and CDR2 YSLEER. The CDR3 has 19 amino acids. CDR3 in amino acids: CASSQGTPLAGGPPYEQYF. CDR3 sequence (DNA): TGCGCCAGCAGCCAAGGGACCCCTCTAGCGGGGGGGCCCCCCTACGAGCAGTACTTC.

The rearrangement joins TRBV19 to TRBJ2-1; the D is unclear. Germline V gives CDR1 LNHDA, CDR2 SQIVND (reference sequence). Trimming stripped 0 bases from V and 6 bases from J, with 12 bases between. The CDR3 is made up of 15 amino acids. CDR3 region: CASSIDVQVANEQFF. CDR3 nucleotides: TGTGCCAGTAGTATAGATGTCCAGGTAGCCAATGAGCAGTTCTTC.

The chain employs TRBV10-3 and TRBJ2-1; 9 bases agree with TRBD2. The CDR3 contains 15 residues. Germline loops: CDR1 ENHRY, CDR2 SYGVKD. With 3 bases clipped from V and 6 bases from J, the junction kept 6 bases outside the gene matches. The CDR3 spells CAISDSGGRRNEQFF. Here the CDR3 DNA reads TGTGCCATCAGTGACAGCGGGGGGAGGCGCAATGAGCAGTTCTTC.